The 2 T cell receptor beta chains given below trace back to one sample, sequenced in a study of blood T cell repertoires in COVID-19. Method: immunoSEQ multiplex PCR; TCRdb's copy keeps in-frame clones and lacks some. The profile shows 350,000 to 450,000 clones, around nine tenths of them singletons. The sequencing input was PBMCs or T cells enriched from blood (not recorded which). The receptors here all came from a woman between 18 and 29 years old who had been exposed to COVID-19.

V and J are TRBV2 and TRBJ2-1, with unresolved D. The CDR3 has 11 amino acids. From germline, CDR1 is SNHLY and CDR2 FYNNEI. Deletions cut 6 bases from V and 4 bases from J, with 4 bases between. CDR3 amino acids: CASSVYNEQFF. For the CDR3, the DNA is TGTGCCAGCAGCGTTTACAATGAGCAGTTCTTC.

V gene TRBV5-1 combines with J gene TRBJ1-1; D gene unclear. Germline V gene data show CDR1 as SGHRS and CDR2 as YFSETQ. The V end was cut by 6 bases, the J end by 0 bases, with 9 bases between. This CDR3 spans 13 amino acids. CDR3 DNA: TGCGCCAGCATGATCGACATGAACACTGAAGCTTTCTTT. Protein product: CASMIDMNTEAFF.